The 15 T cell receptor beta chains listed next were all sequenced from one sample in a study of blood T cell repertoires in COVID-19. Libraries were prepared by immunoSEQ multiplex PCR; TCRdb keeps only in-frame clonotypes and omits some of them. The sample includes 200,000 to 250,000 clones, 65% to 85% seen only once; the top ten take around 3.4%. Source material: PBMCs or T cells enriched from blood (not recorded which). The receptors shown here come from a woman aged 60-75 years who had recovered from COVID-19.

V gene TRBV5-4 combines with J gene TRBJ2-7; perhaps TRBD2 as D (6 bases). V was shortened by 2 bases and J by 6 bases, with 15 bases between the two germline ends. This CDR3 is built from 14 residues. Germline V gene lookup returns CDR1 SGHNT and CDR2 YYREEE (reference sequence). The CDR3 loop is CASSFGTGLGEQYF. The DNA of the CDR3 is TGTGCCAGCAGCTTTGGGACTGGTCTGGGCGAGCAGTACTTC.

The rearrangement uses TRBV27 and TRBJ2-5; 9 nucleotides line up with TRBD1. With 7 bases clipped from V and 1 base from J, the junction kept 7 bases outside the gene matches. The CDR3 runs to 15 residues. Germline V gene data show CDR1 as MNHEY and CDR2 as SMNVEV (reference sequence). CDR3 in amino acids: CASNRGQGPQETQYF. The DNA for the CDR3 is TGTGCCAGCAATCGGGGACAGGGCCCCCAAGAGACCCAGTACTTC.

This chain joins TRBV3-1 (or the pseudogene TRBV3-2) and TRBJ1-1; a weak D match, TRBD1 (5 bases). The CDR3 consists of 15 residues. Deletions cut 4 bases from V and 0 bases from J, with 12 bases between. The germline V gene encodes CDR1 LGHDT and CDR2 YNNKEL (reference sequence). The CDR3 reads CASSPYWTLNTEAFF. The CDR3 region has the DNA TGTGCCAGCAGCCCGTATTGGACACTGAACACTGAAGCTTTCTTT.

This clone appeared a single time. V gene TRBV5-8 combines with J gene TRBJ2-5; 7 nucleotides align to TRBD1. Germline loops: CDR1 SGHTS, CDR2 YDEGEE. The CDR3 contains 13 residues. V lost 5 bases and J lost 3; bases outside the gene matches: 4. The CDR3 sequence: CASRGQPEETQYF. The DNA of the CDR3 is TGTGCCAGCAGGGGACAGCCTGAAGAGACCCAGTACTTC.

This clone was counted ten times or more. The rearrangement joins TRBV4-1 to TRBJ1-1; D is possibly TRBD1 (6 bases). This CDR3 is built from 14 residues. Germline V gene data show CDR1 as MGHRA and CDR2 as YSYEKL. Between the trimmed V and J ends, which lost 4 bases and 2 bases, there was a span of 11 bases. CDR3 sequence (DNA): TGCGCCAGCAGCCCCGAGGGGGTAAACACTGAAGCTTTCTTT. It specifies CASSPEGVNTEAFF.

CDR3 bases: TGCGCCAGCAGCCAAACTGACTACTCTTCACCCCTCCACTTT. Residues: CASSQTDYSSPLHF. The rearrangement uses TRBV4-3 and TRBJ1-6; D gene ambiguous. Per the germline V gene, CDR1 is LGHNA and CDR2 is YSLEER. Trimming took off 2 bases at V and 9 bases at J, with 11 bases between the two ends. CDR3 length: 14 amino acids.

V and J are TRBV5-1 and TRBJ1-6; 10 bases fit TRBD1. The CDR3 runs to 15 residues. Trimming removed 4 bases from V and 6 bases from J; junction bases left unmatched: 4. Germline-derived CDR1 and CDR2 are SGHRS and YFSETQ. Here the CDR3 reads CASSHGTGVNSPLHF. CDR3 sequence (DNA): TGCGCCAGCAGCCACGGGACAGGGGTTAATTCACCCCTCCACTTT.

J is TRBJ2-3 and V is TRBV7-8; TRBD1 aligns across 7 bases. The CDR3 is 12 residues long. Germline CDR1 reads SGHVS; CDR2 reads FQNEAQ. With 5 bases clipped from V and 8 bases from J, the junction kept 4 bases outside the gene matches. DNA of the CDR3: TGTGCCAGCAGCCCCCGACAGGGTACGCAGTATTTT. Translated: CASSPRQGTQYF.

This chain links TRBV7-2 with TRBJ2-3; D is undetermined. The CDR3 is made up of 13 amino acids. Trimming stripped 5 bases from V and 4 bases from J, with 10 bases between. Germline loops: CDR1 SGHTA, CDR2 FQGNSA. This CDR3 reads CASSVVTADTQYF. As DNA, the CDR3 is TGTGCCAGCAGCGTGGTAACTGCAGATACGCAGTATTTT.

This sequence joins TRBV5-1 and TRBJ1-1; maybe TRBD1 (6 bases). Looked up from germline, CDR1 is SGHRS and CDR2 is YFSETQ. V lost 9 bases, J lost 1 base, and 13 bases lay in between. This CDR3 region has 13 residues. The CDR3 DNA reads as TGCGCCACCAGGACAGCTCCGAACACTGAAGCTTTCTTT. Translated: CATRTAPNTEAFF.

This chain links TRBV6-5 with TRBJ1-2; 7 bases match TRBD1. Germline V gene data show CDR1 as MNHEY and CDR2 as SVGAGI. This CDR3 is 13 amino acids long. V dropped 6 bases and J dropped 4; count of bases not matched to a gene: 5. The CDR3 DNA follows: TGTGCCAGCAGCACCGGGACAGCCTATGGCTACACCTTC. Translation gives CASSTGTAYGYTF.

The chain joins TRBV29-1 to TRBJ1-1; D uncertain. Trimming cost V 5 bases and J 1 base, with 8 bases left between them. The germline V gene has CDR1 SQVTM and CDR2 ANQGSEA. The CDR3 spans 12 residues. The DNA for the CDR3 is TGCAGCGTTCGGAGAGGGAACACTGAAGCTTTCTTT. It translates to CSVRRGNTEAFF.

J is TRBJ1-2 and V is TRBV19; weak D call: TRBD1 (6 bases). Per the germline V gene, CDR1 is LNHDA and CDR2 is SQIVND (reference sequence). Trimming shortened V by 8 bases and J by 8 bases, and 15 bases separated the two germline ends. This CDR3 comprises 12 residues. The CDR3 loop is CASQDRVRGYTF. CDR3 sequence (DNA): TGTGCCAGTCAGGACAGAGTGAGGGGCTACACCTTC.

The chain joins TRBV7-9 to TRBJ1-3, with a tentative D call TRBD1 (6 bases). V was cut by 5 bases and J by 0 bases, with 23 bases left in between. Germline V lookup: CDR1 SEHNR, CDR2 FQNEAQ (reference sequence). The CDR3 sequence is 19 residues long. The CDR3 is CASSPRDIIGGHSGNTIYF. In DNA form, the CDR3 reads TGTGCCAGCAGCCCCAGGGACATAATTGGAGGCCACTCTGGAAACACCATATATTTT.

The V call is TRBV11-2, the J call TRBJ1-1, with D unclear. This CDR3 spans 15 amino acids. V was cut by 3 bases and J by 0 bases, with 11 bases left in between. Germline CDR1 and CDR2: SGHAT and FQNNGV. The CDR3 region has the DNA TGTGCCAGCAGCTTGGAAGCGGGGATGAACACTGAAGCTTTCTTT. This codes for CASSLEAGMNTEAFF.